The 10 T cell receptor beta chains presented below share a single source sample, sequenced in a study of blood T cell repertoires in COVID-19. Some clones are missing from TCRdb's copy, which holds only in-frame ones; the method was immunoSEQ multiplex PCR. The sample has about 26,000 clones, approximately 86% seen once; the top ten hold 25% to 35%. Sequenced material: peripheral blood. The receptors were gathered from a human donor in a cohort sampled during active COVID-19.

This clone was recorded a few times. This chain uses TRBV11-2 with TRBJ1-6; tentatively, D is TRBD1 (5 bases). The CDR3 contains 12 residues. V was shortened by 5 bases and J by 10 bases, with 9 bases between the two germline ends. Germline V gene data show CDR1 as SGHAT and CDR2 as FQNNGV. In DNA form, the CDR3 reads TGTGCCAGCAGCAACCCAGGGTCACCCCTCCACTTT. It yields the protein CASSNPGSPLHF.

The CDR3 bases are TGTGCCAGCAGCTTACGGGAGATGTATAGCAATCAGCCCCAGCATTTT. Translation: CASSLREMYSNQPQHF. The rearrangement links TRBV7-8 to TRBJ1-5, with D unclear. The CDR3 covers 16 residues. CDR1 is SGHVS and CDR2 is FQNEAQ in the germline V gene. The V gene lost 2 bases and the J gene lost 0 bases, with 11 bases spanning the gap.

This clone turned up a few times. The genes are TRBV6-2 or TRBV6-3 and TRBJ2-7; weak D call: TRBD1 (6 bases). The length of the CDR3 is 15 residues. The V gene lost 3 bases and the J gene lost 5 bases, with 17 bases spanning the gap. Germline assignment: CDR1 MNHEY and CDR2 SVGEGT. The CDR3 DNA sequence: TGTGCCAGCAGTTATTTCCCAAACAGGGTCCACGAGCAGTACTTC. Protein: CASSYFPNRVHEQYF.

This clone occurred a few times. The CDR3 reads CASSGYRGEGNQPQHF. The CDR3 DNA follows: TGTGCCAGCAGTGGTTACAGGGGGGAAGGCAATCAGCCCCAGCATTTT. The chain combines TRBV2 with TRBJ1-5; the match to TRBD1 covers 8 bases. This CDR3 is built from 16 residues. V lost 4 bases, J lost 2 bases, and 7 bases stayed unmatched. Germline V gives CDR1 SNHLY, CDR2 FYNNEI.

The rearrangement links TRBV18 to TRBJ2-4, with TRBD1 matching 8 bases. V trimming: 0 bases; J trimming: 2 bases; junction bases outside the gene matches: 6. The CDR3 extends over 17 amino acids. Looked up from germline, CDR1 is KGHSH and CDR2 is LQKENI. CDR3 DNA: TGTGCCAGCTCACCACCTAGGACAGGGTCGTCCAAAAACATTCAGTACTTC. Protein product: CASSPPRTGSSKNIQYF.

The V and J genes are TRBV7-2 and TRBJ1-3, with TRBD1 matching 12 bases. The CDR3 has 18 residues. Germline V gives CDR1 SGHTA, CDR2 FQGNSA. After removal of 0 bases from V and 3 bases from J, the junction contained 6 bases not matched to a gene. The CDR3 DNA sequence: TGTGCCAGCAGCTTAGCTGGGGGACAGGGGGCGCGTGGAAACACCATATATTTT. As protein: CASSLAGGQGARGNTIYF.

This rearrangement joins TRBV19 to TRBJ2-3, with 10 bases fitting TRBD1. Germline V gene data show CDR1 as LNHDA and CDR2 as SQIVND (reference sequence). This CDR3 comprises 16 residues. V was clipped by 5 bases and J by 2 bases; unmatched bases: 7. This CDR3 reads CASSPRDRGFTDTQYF. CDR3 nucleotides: TGTGCCAGTAGTCCCCGGGACAGGGGATTCACAGATACGCAGTATTTT.

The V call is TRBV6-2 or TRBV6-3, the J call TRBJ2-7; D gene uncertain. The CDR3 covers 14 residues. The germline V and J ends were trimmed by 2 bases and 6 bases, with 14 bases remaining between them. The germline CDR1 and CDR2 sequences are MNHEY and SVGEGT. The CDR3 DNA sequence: TGTGCCAGCAGTTACAGTACCCCTACGAGCGAGCAGTACTTC. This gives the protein CASSYSTPTSEQYF.

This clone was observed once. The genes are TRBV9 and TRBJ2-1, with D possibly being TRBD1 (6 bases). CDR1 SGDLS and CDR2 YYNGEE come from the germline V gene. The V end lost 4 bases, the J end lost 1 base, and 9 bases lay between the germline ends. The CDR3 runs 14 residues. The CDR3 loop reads CASSPGQSYNEQFF. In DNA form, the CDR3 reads TGTGCCAGCAGCCCTGGACAGTCCTACAATGAGCAGTTCTTC.

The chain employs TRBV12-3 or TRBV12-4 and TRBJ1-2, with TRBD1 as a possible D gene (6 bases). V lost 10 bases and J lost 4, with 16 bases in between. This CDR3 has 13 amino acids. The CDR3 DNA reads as TGTGCCACCCTGGGGGGGCACCTCTATGGCTACACCTTC. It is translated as CATLGGHLYGYTF.